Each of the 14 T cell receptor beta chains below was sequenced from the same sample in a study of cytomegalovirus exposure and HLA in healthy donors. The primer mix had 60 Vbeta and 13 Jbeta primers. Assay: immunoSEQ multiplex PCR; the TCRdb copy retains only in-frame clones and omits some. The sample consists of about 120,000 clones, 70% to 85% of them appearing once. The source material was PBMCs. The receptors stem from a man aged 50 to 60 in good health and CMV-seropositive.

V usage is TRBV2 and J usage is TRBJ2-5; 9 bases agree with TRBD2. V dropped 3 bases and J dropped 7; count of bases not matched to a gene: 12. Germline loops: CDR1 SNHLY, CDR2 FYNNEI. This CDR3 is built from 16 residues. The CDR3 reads CASSEGASGKLGTQYF. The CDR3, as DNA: TGTGCCAGCAGTGAGGGTGCTAGCGGGAAATTAGGGACCCAGTACTTC. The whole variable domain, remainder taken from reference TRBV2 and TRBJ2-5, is EPEVTQTPSHQVTQMGQEVILRCVPISNHLYFYWYRQILGQKVEFLVSFYNNEISEKSEIFDDQFSVERPDGSNFTLKIRSTKLEDSAMYFCASSEGASGKLGTQYFGPGTRLLVL.

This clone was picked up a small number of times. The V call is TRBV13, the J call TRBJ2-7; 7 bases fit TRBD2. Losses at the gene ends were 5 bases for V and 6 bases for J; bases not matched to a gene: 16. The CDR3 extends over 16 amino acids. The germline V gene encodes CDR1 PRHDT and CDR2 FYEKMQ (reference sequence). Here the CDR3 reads CASSPRWGGKGSEQYF. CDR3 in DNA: TGTGCCAGCAGCCCCCGTTGGGGGGGGAAAGGTAGCGAGCAGTACTTC. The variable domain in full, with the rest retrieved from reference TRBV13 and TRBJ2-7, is AAGVIQSPRHLIKEKRETATLKCYPIPRHDTVYWYQQGPGQDPQFLISFYEKMQSDKGSIPDRFSAQQFSDYHSELNMSSLELGDSALYFCASSPRWGGKGSEQYFGPGTRLTVT.

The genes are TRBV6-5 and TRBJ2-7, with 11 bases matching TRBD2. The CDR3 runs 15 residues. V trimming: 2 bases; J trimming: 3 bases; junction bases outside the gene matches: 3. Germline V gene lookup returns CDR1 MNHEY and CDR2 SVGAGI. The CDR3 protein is CASSYGTSGNYEQYF. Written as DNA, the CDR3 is TGTGCCAGCAGTTACGGGACTAGCGGAAACTACGAGCAGTACTTC.

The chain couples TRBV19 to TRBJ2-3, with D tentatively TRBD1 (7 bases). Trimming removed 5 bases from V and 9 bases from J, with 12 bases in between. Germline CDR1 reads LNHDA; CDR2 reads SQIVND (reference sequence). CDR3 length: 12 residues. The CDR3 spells CASSPQGRTQYF. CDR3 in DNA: TGTGCCAGTAGTCCACAGGGGAGGACGCAGTATTTT.

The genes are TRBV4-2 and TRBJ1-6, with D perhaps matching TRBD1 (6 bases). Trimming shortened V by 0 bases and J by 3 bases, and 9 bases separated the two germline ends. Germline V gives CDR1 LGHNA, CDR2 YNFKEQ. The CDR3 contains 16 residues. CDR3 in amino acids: CASSQDKGGYNSPLHF. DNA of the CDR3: TGTGCCAGCAGCCAAGATAAAGGGGGCTATAATTCACCCCTCCACTTT.

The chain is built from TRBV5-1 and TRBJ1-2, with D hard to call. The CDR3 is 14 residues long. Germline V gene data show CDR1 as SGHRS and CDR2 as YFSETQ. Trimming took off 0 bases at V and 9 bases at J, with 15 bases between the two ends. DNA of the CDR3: TGCGCCAGCAGCTTGGTTGGGCCCCCCGATCGCTACACCTTC. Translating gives CASSLVGPPDRYTF.

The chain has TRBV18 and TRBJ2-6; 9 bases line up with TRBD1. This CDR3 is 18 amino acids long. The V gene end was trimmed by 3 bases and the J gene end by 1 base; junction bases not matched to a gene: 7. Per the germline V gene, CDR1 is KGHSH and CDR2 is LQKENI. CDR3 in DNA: TGTGCCAGCTCACCCCCGGGACAGGGCAATTCTGGGGCCAACGTCCTGACTTTC. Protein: CASSPPGQGNSGANVLTF.

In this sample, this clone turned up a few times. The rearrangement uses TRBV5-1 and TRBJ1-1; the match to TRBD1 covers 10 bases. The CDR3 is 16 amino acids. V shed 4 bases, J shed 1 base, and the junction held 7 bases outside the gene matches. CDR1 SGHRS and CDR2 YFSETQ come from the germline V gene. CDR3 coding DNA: TGCGCCAGCAGCCTTGGACAGGGGGTGCGGAACACTGAAGCTTTCTTT. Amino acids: CASSLGQGVRNTEAFF.

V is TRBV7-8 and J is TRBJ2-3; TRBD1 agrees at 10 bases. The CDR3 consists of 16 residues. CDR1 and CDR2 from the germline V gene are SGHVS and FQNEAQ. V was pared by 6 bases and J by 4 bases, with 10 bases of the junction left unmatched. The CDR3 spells CASRQRGTGAADTQYF. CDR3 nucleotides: TGTGCCAGCAGACAAAGGGGGACAGGGGCGGCAGATACGCAGTATTTT.

The CDR3 sequence is CASSPESRGPSNYGYTF. In DNA form, the CDR3 reads TGTGCCAGCAGCCCAGAGTCTCGCGGGCCCTCTAACTATGGCTACACCTTC. The V and J genes are TRBV28 and TRBJ1-2; D gene ambiguous. The germline V gene has CDR1 MDHEN and CDR2 SYDVKM. This CDR3 comprises 17 residues. V lost 6 bases and J 0 bases, leaving 20 bases between the germline ends.

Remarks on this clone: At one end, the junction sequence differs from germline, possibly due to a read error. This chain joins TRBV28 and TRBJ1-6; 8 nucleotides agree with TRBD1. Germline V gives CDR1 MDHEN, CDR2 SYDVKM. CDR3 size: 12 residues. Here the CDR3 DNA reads TGTGCCAGCAGTTCACGTCTAGACAGGGGCACGTTT. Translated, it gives CASSSRLDRGTF.

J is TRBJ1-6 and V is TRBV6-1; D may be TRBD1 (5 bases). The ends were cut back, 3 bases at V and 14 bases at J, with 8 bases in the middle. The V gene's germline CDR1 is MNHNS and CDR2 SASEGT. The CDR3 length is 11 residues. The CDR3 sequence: CASSDRQTLHF. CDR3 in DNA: TGTGCCAGCAGTGACAGACAGACCCTCCACTTT.

The CDR3 bases are TGTGCCTGGACCTTTAGCGGGATGGTCTACAATGAGCAGTTCTTC. It specifies CAWTFSGMVYNEQFF. The V and J genes are TRBV30 and TRBJ2-1; 8 positions agree with TRBD2. The CDR3 runs to 15 residues. CDR1 GTSNPN and CDR2 SVGIG come from the germline V gene (reference sequence). V shed 4 bases, J shed 3 bases, and the junction held 8 bases outside the gene matches.

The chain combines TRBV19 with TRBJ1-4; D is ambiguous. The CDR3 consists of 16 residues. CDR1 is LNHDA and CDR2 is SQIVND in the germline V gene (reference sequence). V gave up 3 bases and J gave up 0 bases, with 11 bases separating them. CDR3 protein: CASSIPDLATNEKLFF. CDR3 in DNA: TGTGCCAGTAGTATCCCAGACTTGGCAACTAATGAAAAACTGTTTTTT.